Listed here is a single T cell receptor (beta chain). Its matching antigen is unknown. Other DNA sequences in this specimen translate into the identical CDR3. The CDR3 consists of 14 residues. Looked up from germline, CDR1 is MDHEN and CDR2 is SYDVKM. Trimming pared 2 bases from V and 4 bases from J, leaving 11 bases between. The data originate from a study of shared clonotypes between healthy human individuals. General study points: Sampling was confined to blood; repertoires within tissues likely differ.

Every subset's genomic DNA went evenly onto several immunoSEQ plates. Original processing methods: Filtering of immunoSEQ junctional sequences could not match full-length read filtering. Using immunoSEQ multiplex PCR, the repertoire was profiled, and TCRdb retains in-frame clones only, with some absent. V and J calls and clone size come straight from that table; D and trimming were deduced from the DNA. Altogether some 2,000,000 clones are present, roughly 94% being singletons, with the ten largest covering 0.13%. This clonotype was obtained from a man aged 18 to 29 in good health. The J gene is TRBJ1-2, the V gene TRBV28; TRBD1 might be the D (5 bases). The sample comprised naive CD4+ T cells sorted from blood. Subset given: CD45RA+ positively selected. The chain's CDR3 is CASSLVQGGYGYTF. CDR3 sequence (DNA): TGTGCCAGCAGTTTAGTCCAGGGTGGCTATGGCTACACCTTC.